A selection of T cell receptor beta chains follows, all from one sample in a study of blood T cell repertoires in COVID-19. Some clones are missing from TCRdb's copy, which holds only in-frame ones; the method was immunoSEQ multiplex PCR. The profile shows 300,000 to 400,000 clones, approximately 90% of them singletons. Sequenced input: peripheral blood. Source of these receptors: a man under 40 with COVID-19, enrolled during active disease. Both conserved end residues are part of each CDR3. Fields, in order: J gene, V gene, D gene, clone size, CDR3 DNA, CDR3 protein. A D gene is named only where the DNA matches it firmly. Size is omitted from some rows. Given values are once, few, many or a class for expanded clones.

TRBJ1-4,TRBV7-6,TRBD1,once,TGTGCCAGCAGCTTAGCAGGGGGCAATGAAAAACTGTTTTTT,CASSLAGGNEKLFF
TRBJ2-6,TRBV13,TRBD1,NA,TGTGCCAGCAGCGTTAGTGACAGGGGCTCTGGGGCCAACGTCCTGACTTTC,CASSVSDRGSGANVLTF
TRBJ1-4,TRBV6-5,NA,once,TGTGCCAGCAGCTACTCGGCAGGAATCAATGAAAAACTGTTTTTT,CASSYSAGINEKLFF
TRBJ1-4,TRBV6-2/TRBV6-3,TRBD1,few,TGTGCCAGCAGTTATTTCGGCAGGGGGGATGAAAAACTGTTTTTT,CASSYFGRGDEKLFF
TRBJ1-2,TRBV5-4,TRBD1,NA,TGTGCCAGCAGCTTGGTCCCGGGACAGGGGGCTTTGTATGGCTACACCTTC,CASSLVPGQGALYGYTF
TRBJ1-1,TRBV30,TRBD1,NA,TGTGCCTGGAAACGGACAGGGGAGACTGAAGCTTTCTTT,CAWKRTGETEAFF
TRBJ2-6,TRBV5-8,NA,NA,TGTGCCAGCAGCTTGGAAGGAGACCCATCCAACGTCCTGACTTTC,CASSLEGDPSNVLTF
TRBJ1-2,TRBV4-2,NA,NA,TGTGCCAGCAGCCAAGACCTTTCGACACCCTATGGCTACACCTTC,CASSQDLSTPYGYTF
TRBJ1-1,TRBV2,NA,NA,TGTGCCAGCAGTGAAGGGGGAGGGAGGACTGAAGCTTTCTTT,CASSEGGGRTEAFF
TRBJ2-1,TRBV6-4,TRBD1,NA,TGTGCCAGCAGTGACTCAACAGGGGATGAGCAGTTCTTC,CASSDSTGDEQFF
TRBJ2-2,TRBV5-1,TRBD1,few,TGCGCCAGCACCTCCGGGACAGCTTACACCGGGGAGCTGTTTTTT,CASTSGTAYTGELFF
TRBJ2-7,TRBV7-8,NA,NA,TGTGCCAGCAGCTCCCAACCCGCGGACAGATTCCGCTCCTACGAGCAGTACTTC,CASSSQPADRFRSYEQYF
TRBJ2-3,TRBV18,NA,NA,TGTGCCAGCTCACCACTTCCTACGGGAGATACGCAGTATTTT,CASSPLPTGDTQYF
TRBJ1-3,TRBV27,NA,NA,TGTGCCAGCAAGGGTACAGGGCAATGGTGGGGAAACACCATATATTTT,CASKGTGQWWGNTIYF
TRBJ2-2,TRBV30,NA,NA,TGTGCCTGGAGGATCGGGCGGGTATCGAACACCGGGGAGCTGTTTTTT,CAWRIGRVSNTGELFF
TRBJ2-7,TRBV19,TRBD2,NA,TGTGCCAGTAGTATTCAAGGACTAGCGGGAGGCTACGAGCAGTACTTC,CASSIQGLAGGYEQYF
TRBJ2-1,TRBV7-2,TRBD2,NA,TGTGCCAGCAGCTTGATGGTAGCGGGAGACCATGAGCAGTTCTTC,CASSLMVAGDHEQFF
TRBJ2-7,TRBV7-9,NA,NA,TGTGCCAGCAGCTTAACAGGGAACTACGAGCAGTACTTC,CASSLTGNYEQYF
TRBJ2-7,TRBV7-2,TRBD2,few,TGTGCCAGCAGTCCCTGGGAGGGTGGCGAGCAGTACTTC,CASSPWEGGEQYF
TRBJ2-1,TRBV27,TRBD2,NA,TGTGCCAGCAGTTTAATCCGGGGGACTAGCGTTGATAATGAGCAGTTCTTC,CASSLIRGTSVDNEQFF
TRBJ2-3,TRBV6-1,TRBD2,NA,TGTGCCAGCAGTGAAGGGACTAGCTACAGCACAGATACGCAGTATTTT,CASSEGTSYSTDTQYF
TRBJ2-1,TRBV7-3,NA,once,TGTGCCAGCAGCTTTGGGGGGACTGGATTCTACAATGAGCAGTTCTTC,CASSFGGTGFYNEQFF
TRBJ2-5,TRBV5-5,TRBD2,NA,TGTGCCAGCAGCTTCACCCTAGCGGGGCAGAAAGAGACCCAGTACTTC,CASSFTLAGQKETQYF
TRBJ2-1,TRBV7-3,TRBD2,NA,TGTGCCAGCAGCTTAGGGTCTGGCAATCGGAGGCGGGGGACTGGTAAGGAGCAGTTCTTC,CASSLGSGNRRRGTGKEQFF
TRBJ1-1,TRBV27,TRBD1,few,TGTGCCAGCAGTAGACAGGGTAACACTGAAGCTTTCTTT,CASSRQGNTEAFF